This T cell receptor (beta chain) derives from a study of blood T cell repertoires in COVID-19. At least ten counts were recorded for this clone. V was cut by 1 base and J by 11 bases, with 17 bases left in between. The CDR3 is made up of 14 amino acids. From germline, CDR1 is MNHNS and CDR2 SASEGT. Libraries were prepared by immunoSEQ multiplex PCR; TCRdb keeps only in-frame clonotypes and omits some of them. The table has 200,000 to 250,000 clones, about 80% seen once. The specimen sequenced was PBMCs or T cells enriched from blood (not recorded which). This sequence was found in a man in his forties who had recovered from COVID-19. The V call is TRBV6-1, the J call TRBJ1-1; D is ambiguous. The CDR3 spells CASSEGTSKVRAFF. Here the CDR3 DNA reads TGTGCCAGCAGTGAAGGGACTTCCAAGGTGCGTGCTTTCTTT.